A single TCR beta chain is shown here with its context. Its cognate antigen is unknown. The entry originates in a study of cytomegalovirus exposure and HLA in healthy donors. The PCR contained 60 Vbeta and 13 Jbeta primers. TCRdb's copy holds only in-frame clones and misses some; the assay was immunoSEQ multiplex PCR. The sample yields about 200,000 clones, 65% to 85% seen once. Whole-study findings and limits: High sensitivity and specificity were reportedly achieved when the classifier diagnosed cytomegalovirus status.

V lost 4 bases, J lost 1 base, and 11 bases lay in between. CDR1 SGHRS and CDR2 YFSETQ come from the germline V gene. CDR3 length: 14 amino acids. The sample consisted of PBMCs. V gene TRBV5-1 combines with J gene TRBJ2-5, with D possibly being TRBD1 (5 bases). This sequence was found in a man in his forties in good health and CMV-seropositive. The CDR3 here is CASSPQGFQETQYF. In nucleotides, the CDR3 is TGCGCCAGCAGCCCCCAGGGATTCCAAGAGACCCAGTACTTC.